This T cell receptor beta chain was profiled in a study of blood T cells in healthy people across ages. It was with a sample-barcoded 5' primer and a J-beta primer mix that a second PCR of roughly 7 to 12 cycles was run. One entry per CDR3 protein, called by TCRdb with MiXCR from the 5' RACE reads. In the table there are 540,000 or so distinct CDR3 sequences, 20% to 30% of which are singletons. The CDR3 runs 17 residues. The germline V gene encodes CDR1 LGHNA and CDR2 YSLEER. J was trimmed by 2 bases and V by 0 bases; bases with no gene match: 5. This sample also appeared in a second study, on T cells of mothers and their children.

The chain uses TRBV4-3 and TRBJ1-2, with TRBD1 identical over 11 bases. The TCR comes from a boy aged 5-17 years in good health. The sample consisted of blood. As DNA, the CDR3 is TGCGCCAGCAGCCAAGATCGGACAGGGGGCAAAAACTATGGCTACACCTTC. Its translation: CASSQDRTGGKNYGYTF.